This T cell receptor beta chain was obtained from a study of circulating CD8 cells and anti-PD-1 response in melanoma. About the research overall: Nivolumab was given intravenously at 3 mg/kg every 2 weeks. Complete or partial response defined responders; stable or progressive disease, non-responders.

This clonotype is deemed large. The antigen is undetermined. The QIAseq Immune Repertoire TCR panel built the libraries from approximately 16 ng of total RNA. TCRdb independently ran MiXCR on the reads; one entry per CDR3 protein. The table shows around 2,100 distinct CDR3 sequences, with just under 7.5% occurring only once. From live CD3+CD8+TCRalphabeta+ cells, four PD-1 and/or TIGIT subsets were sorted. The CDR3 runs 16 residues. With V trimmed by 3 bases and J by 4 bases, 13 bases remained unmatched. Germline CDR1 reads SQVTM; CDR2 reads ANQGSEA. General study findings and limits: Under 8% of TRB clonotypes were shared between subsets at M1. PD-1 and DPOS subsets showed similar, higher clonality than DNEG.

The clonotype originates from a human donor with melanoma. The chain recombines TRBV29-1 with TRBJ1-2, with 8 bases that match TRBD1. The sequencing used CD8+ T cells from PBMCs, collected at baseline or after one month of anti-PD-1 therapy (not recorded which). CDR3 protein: CSVEAAGGAGSYGYTF. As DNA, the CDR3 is TGCAGCGTTGAGGCGGCAGGGGGCGCGGGATCCTATGGCTACACCTTC.